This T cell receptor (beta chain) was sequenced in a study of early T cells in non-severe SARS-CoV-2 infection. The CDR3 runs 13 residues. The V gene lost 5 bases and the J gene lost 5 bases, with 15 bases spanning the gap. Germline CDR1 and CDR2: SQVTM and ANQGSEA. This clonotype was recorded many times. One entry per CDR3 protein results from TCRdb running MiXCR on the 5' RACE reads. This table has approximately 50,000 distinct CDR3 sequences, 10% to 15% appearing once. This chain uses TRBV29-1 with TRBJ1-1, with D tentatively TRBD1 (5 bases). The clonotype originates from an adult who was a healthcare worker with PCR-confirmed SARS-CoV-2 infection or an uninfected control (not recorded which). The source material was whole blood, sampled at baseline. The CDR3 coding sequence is TGCAGCGTTTCCCCGGGGGAGGGTACTGAAGCTTTCTTT. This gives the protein CSVSPGEGTEAFF.